The 14 T cell receptor beta chains reported below all come from one sample, sequenced in a study of cytomegalovirus exposure and HLA in healthy donors. It was with 60 Vbeta and 13 Jbeta primers that the PCR ran. Produced via immunoSEQ multiplex PCR; TCRdb's table is partial and in-frame only. The sample yields about 130,000 clones, approximately 87% seen once. What was sequenced was PBMCs. The receptors here all came from a man aged 18 to 35 in good health and CMV-seropositive.

This sequence joins TRBV7-8 and TRBJ1-1, with a tentative D call TRBD1 (6 bases). V lost 5 bases and J 0 bases, leaving 13 bases between the germline ends. Germline CDR1 is SGHVS and CDR2 is FQNEAQ. The CDR3 loop spans 15 amino acids. The CDR3 DNA reads TGTGCCAGCAGCCAGCGACAGGTAATGAACACTGAAGCTTTCTTT. Amino acids: CASSQRQVMNTEAFF.

The V gene is TRBV7-6, the J gene TRBJ1-1; 8 bases agree with TRBD1. Trimming cost V 5 bases and J 5 bases; bases outside gene matches: 7. Germline assignment: CDR1 SGHVS and CDR2 FNYEAQ. The CDR3 contains 14 residues. The DNA of the CDR3 is TGTGCCAGCAGCCCCGACAGGGGATCGACTGAAGCTTTCTTT. It translates to CASSPDRGSTEAFF. Supplemented by reference TRBV7-6 and TRBJ1-1, the full variable domain reads GAGVSQSPRYKVTKRGQDVALRCDPISGHVSLYWYRQALGQGPEFLTYFNYEAQQDKSGLPNDRFSAERPEGSISTLTIQRTEQRDSAMYRCASSPDRGSTEAFFGQGTRLTVV.

The chain is built from TRBV2 and TRBJ1-5; 10 bases align to TRBD1. Germline lookup yields CDR1 SNHLY and CDR2 FYNNEI. This CDR3 contains 13 residues. The trim removed 6 bases at V and 5 bases at J, leaving 1 base unmatched. In nucleotides, the CDR3 is TGTGCCAGCAGGGGGACAGGGGATCAGCCCCAGCATTTT. Protein: CASRGTGDQPQHF.

This chain connects TRBV6-1 to TRBJ2-7, with 7 nucleotides matching TRBD1. CDR1 is MNHNS, CDR2 SASEGT, per germline. With V trimmed by 10 bases and J by 1 base, 10 bases remained unmatched. This CDR3 has 14 residues. CDR3 in DNA: TGTGCCACCCTAGGGGGCTATTTTTCCTACGAGCAGTACTTC. This codes for CATLGGYFSYEQYF.

V is TRBV4-1 and J is TRBJ1-5, with D maybe TRBD1 (6 bases). Germline CDR1 MGHRA, CDR2 YSYEKL. The CDR3 runs 15 residues. V lost 0 bases and J lost 2, with 8 bases in between. In nucleotides, the CDR3 is TGCGCCAGCAGCCAAGACCCAGGGGGCAATCAGCCCCAGCATTTT. This codes for CASSQDPGGNQPQHF.

This clone was observed once. This sequence joins TRBV7-9 and TRBJ2-7; a weak D match, TRBD2 (6 bases). V gave up 5 bases and J gave up 6 bases, with 14 bases separating them. CDR1 and CDR2 from the germline V gene are SEHNR and FQNEAQ (reference sequence). The length of the CDR3 is 13 residues. CDR3 loop: CASSLGPGVEQYF. The CDR3 DNA reads as TGTGCCAGCAGCCTGGGGCCGGGGGTCGAGCAGTACTTC.

The chain carries TRBV19 and TRBJ2-7; 13 nucleotides line up with TRBD2. After removal of 5 bases from V and 2 bases from J, the junction contained 6 bases not matched to a gene. Germline loops: CDR1 LNHDA, CDR2 SQIVND (reference sequence). There are 16 residues in the CDR3. The CDR3 bases are TGTGCCAGTAGTGTTGGACTAGCGGGGGAAACCTACGAGCAGTACTTC. Translating gives CASSVGLAGETYEQYF.

The chain uses TRBV30 and TRBJ1-4, with D perhaps matching TRBD1 (5 bases). The CDR3 is 17 amino acids. Trimming left V 3 bases short and J 4 bases short, with 21 bases between. Germline CDR1 is GTSNPN and CDR2 is SVGIG (reference sequence). The CDR3, as DNA: TGTGCCTGGAGACTCCCGGGGGATCCGTCCTTTAATGAAAAACTGTTTTTT. It is translated as CAWRLPGDPSFNEKLFF.

The rearrangement links TRBV6-6 to TRBJ1-3; D gene uncertain. The germline CDR1 and CDR2 sequences are MNHNY and SVGAGI (reference sequence). Trimming stripped 5 bases from V and 4 bases from J, with 15 bases between. This CDR3 contains 15 residues. CDR3 bases: TGTGCCAGCAGTCCCGTCGGGGAGGTCGGAAACACCATATATTTT. It specifies CASSPVGEVGNTIYF.

This chain links TRBV11-2 with TRBJ1-2; 9 bases agree with TRBD1. Germline V gives CDR1 SGHAT, CDR2 FQNNGV. The CDR3 is made up of 16 amino acids. Losses at the gene ends were 6 bases for V and 6 bases for J; bases not matched to a gene: 14. This CDR3 is CASSSGQGLGRDGYTF. In DNA form, the CDR3 reads TGTGCCAGCAGTTCCGGACAGGGGTTAGGTCGGGATGGCTACACCTTC.

This chain connects TRBV7-3 to TRBJ2-5, with TRBD2 matching 8 bases. Germline V gene lookup returns CDR1 SGHTA and CDR2 FQGTGA. V lost 7 bases to trimming and J lost 4 bases; unmatched junction nucleotides: 8. This CDR3 region has 14 residues. In DNA form, the CDR3 reads TGTGCCAGCAATTCGGGGGGGCCTGGAGAGACCCAGTACTTC. The encoded protein is CASNSGGPGETQYF.

V gene TRBV5-1 combines with J gene TRBJ2-3; D uncertain. With 5 bases removed from V and 0 bases from J, the gap between germline ends came to 4 bases. This CDR3 comprises 12 residues. Per germline, CDR1 SGHRS and CDR2 YFSETQ. CDR3 DNA sequence: TGCGCCAGCAGGGCTAGCACAGATACGCAGTATTTT. This translates into CASRASTDTQYF.

J is TRBJ2-1 and V is TRBV19; 9 positions match TRBD2. The V gene's germline CDR1 is LNHDA and CDR2 SQIVND (reference sequence). J lost 6 bases, V lost 0 bases, and 6 bases had no gene match. This CDR3 is built from 16 residues. The CDR3 region has the DNA TGTGCCAGTAGTATAGAAGGGCTAGCGGGGACCAATGAGCAGTTCTTC. As protein: CASSIEGLAGTNEQFF.

The sample holds one count of this clone. CDR3 loop: CAWSAPGVYEQYF. In DNA, the CDR3 is TGTGCCTGGAGTGCCCCAGGGGTCTACGAGCAGTACTTC. The V call is TRBV30, the J call TRBJ2-7, with D perhaps TRBD1 (6 bases). The CDR3 is made up of 13 amino acids. V was cut by 1 base and J by 3 bases, with 10 bases left in between. In germline, CDR1 is GTSNPN, CDR2 SVGIG (reference sequence). Using reference TRBV30 and TRBJ2-7 for the parts outside the CDR3, the full variable domain is SQTIHQWPATLVQPVGSPLSLECTVEGTSNPNLYWYRQAAGRGLQLLFYSVGIGQISSEVPQNLSASRPQDRQFILSSKKLLLSDSGFYLCAWSAPGVYEQYFGPGTRLTVT.